A single sample gave rise to the 27 T cell receptor beta chains below, sequenced in a study of memory CD4+ T cells and cytomegalovirus serostatus. The sort gate was single viable CD3+CD4+CD8-CD45RO+ cells for memory CD4+ T cells. Only in-frame clones appear in the TCRdb table, and some are missing; sequencing was by immunoSEQ multiplex PCR. The sample has about 56,000 clones; roughly 77% are singletons. Sequencing was performed on memory CD4+ T cells from blood. The origin of the receptors is an adult in good health and CMV-seropositive.

The chain recombines TRBV7-9 with TRBJ2-3, with TRBD2 matching over 7 bases. The V gene's germline CDR1 is SEHNR and CDR2 FQNEAQ (reference sequence). V lost 3 bases, J lost 7 bases, and 7 bases stayed unmatched. There are 14 residues in the CDR3. Written as DNA, the CDR3 is TGTGCCAGCAGCTTGCCTCGGACTAGACATACGCAGTATTTT. Its translation is CASSLPRTRHTQYF.

The rearrangement links TRBV7-2 to TRBJ2-2; D ambiguous. In germline, CDR1 is SGHTA, CDR2 FQGNSA. The CDR3 loop spans 13 amino acids. Trimming removed 5 bases from V and 0 bases from J, with 4 bases in between. Here the CDR3 reads CASSHPNTGELFF. CDR3 coding DNA: TGTGCCAGCAGCCACCCGAACACCGGGGAGCTGTTTTTT.

CDR3 nucleotides: TGTGCCAGCAGGCTAGACAGGGGGCGTCACTATGGCTACACCTTC. It specifies CASRLDRGRHYGYTF. This chain uses TRBV28 with TRBJ1-2; 10 bases fit TRBD1. This CDR3 is 15 amino acids long. The junction had 7 bases not matched to a gene; V was cut back by 6 bases and J by 3 bases. Germline loops: CDR1 MDHEN, CDR2 SYDVKM.

The sample holds a few counts of this clone. The chain carries TRBV9 and TRBJ1-1, with TRBD1 as a possible D gene (6 bases). This CDR3 region has 16 residues. Germline loops: CDR1 SGDLS, CDR2 YYNGEE. Trimming pared 7 bases from V and 5 bases from J, leaving 24 bases between. CDR3 residues: CASSLGGPEMGTEAFF. The CDR3 DNA reads TGTGCCAGCTCCCTCGGGGGGCCGGAGATGGGTACTGAAGCTTTCTTT.

This clone occurred a few times. The chain has TRBV7-9 and TRBJ2-6, with unresolved D. Germline assignment: CDR1 SEHNR and CDR2 FQNEAQ (reference sequence). The V and J ends lost 1 base and 0 bases respectively, with 10 bases between them. CDR3 size: 17 residues. The CDR3 DNA reads as TGTGCCAGCAGCTTAGTCTTAGGTTTCTCTGGGGCCAACGTCCTGACTTTC. It specifies CASSLVLGFSGANVLTF.

The J gene is TRBJ2-1, the V gene TRBV2, with 7 bases matching TRBD1. The CDR3 is made up of 13 amino acids. Germline V gene data show CDR1 as SNHLY and CDR2 as FYNNEI. Trimming cost V 6 bases and J 5 bases; bases outside gene matches: 4. The chain's CDR3 is CASRQTGNNEQFF. The CDR3 coding sequence is TGTGCCAGCAGACAGACAGGGAACAATGAGCAGTTCTTC.

The V call is TRBV7-9, the J call TRBJ1-3; D not resolved. The germline gives CDR1 SEHNR, CDR2 FQNEAQ (reference sequence). This CDR3 is 13 amino acids long. Trimming stripped 4 bases from V and 4 bases from J, with 8 bases between. CDR3 nucleotide sequence: TGTGCCAGCAGCTCAAGAAGGGGAAACACCATATATTTT. It yields the protein CASSSRRGNTIYF.

The V call is TRBV15, the J call TRBJ2-3; TRBD2 might be the D (5 bases). V dropped 5 bases and J dropped 5 bases, with 11 bases sitting between them. The germline gives CDR1 LNHNV, CDR2 YYDKDF (reference sequence). This CDR3 region has 13 residues. The CDR3 loop reads CATSPQSGDTQYF. The CDR3, as DNA: TGTGCCACCAGCCCCCAGAGCGGAGATACGCAGTATTTT.

J is TRBJ2-1 and V is TRBV5-1; 7 bases align to TRBD1. CDR1 and CDR2 (germline): SGHRS, YFSETQ. This CDR3 is built from 14 residues. Trimming removed 0 bases from V and 3 bases from J; junction bases left unmatched: 0. The CDR3 DNA sequence: TGCGCCAGCAGCTTGGGGGACAGCTACAATGAGCAGTTCTTC. It yields the protein CASSLGDSYNEQFF.

Judged by abundance, this clone is medium-sized. The chain combines TRBV11-1 with TRBJ2-1; 14 bases fit TRBD2. V shed 5 bases, J shed 1 base, and the junction held 4 bases outside the gene matches. Looked up from germline, CDR1 is SGHAT and CDR2 is FQDESV (reference sequence). This CDR3 comprises 17 residues. The CDR3 region has the DNA TGTGCCAGCAGCCTCGGGACTAGCGGGAGTTCCTACAATGAGCAGTTCTTC. Its protein product is CASSLGTSGSSYNEQFF. The variable domain in full, with the rest retrieved from reference TRBV11-1 and TRBJ2-1, is EAEVAQSPRYKITEKSQAVAFWCDPISGHATLYWYRQILGQGPELLVQFQDESVVDDSQLPKDRFSAERLKGVDSTLKIQPAELGDSAMYLCASSLGTSGSSYNEQFFGPGTRLTVL.

The V and J genes are TRBV2 and TRBJ2-2, with D tentatively TRBD2 (5 bases). Trimming pared 7 bases from V and 1 base from J, leaving 13 bases between. The germline gives CDR1 SNHLY, CDR2 FYNNEI. The CDR3 loop spans 15 amino acids. The CDR3 protein is CASKEDSGNTGELFF. DNA of the CDR3: TGTGCCAGCAAGGAGGATTCAGGGAACACCGGGGAGCTGTTTTTT.

This clone has a single count. The chain carries TRBV27 and TRBJ2-7; 8 nucleotides align to TRBD2. There are 14 residues in the CDR3. Germline assignment: CDR1 MNHEY and CDR2 SMNVEV (reference sequence). Unmatched junction bases numbered 13, after V lost 9 bases and J lost 6 bases. CDR3 sequence: CASKKGLVSAEQYV. The CDR3 nucleotides read TGTGCCAGTAAGAAGGGACTAGTGTCAGCCGAGCAGTACGTC.

The rearrangement joins TRBV6-5 to TRBJ2-7; 7 bases match TRBD1. Germline CDR1 is MNHEY and CDR2 is SVGAGI. There are 11 residues in the CDR3. After removal of 8 bases from V and 6 bases from J, the junction contained 4 bases not matched to a gene. CDR3 protein: CASATGSEQYF. The CDR3 DNA reads as TGTGCCAGCGCGACAGGGAGCGAGCAGTACTTC.

This clone has more than one count but fewer than ten. The V call is TRBV30, the J call TRBJ1-1; D is perhaps TRBD1 (5 bases). Germline values: CDR1 GTSNPN, CDR2 SVGIG (reference sequence). This CDR3 is built from 12 residues. Trimming shortened V by 2 bases and J by 6 bases, and 10 bases separated the two germline ends. The CDR3 nucleotides are TGTGCCTGGAGTATGATGGGGCCTGAAGCTTTCTTT. It is translated as CAWSMMGPEAFF.

This sequence joins TRBV30 and TRBJ2-6, with D hard to call. The germline gives CDR1 GTSNPN, CDR2 SVGIG (reference sequence). The V gene lost 2 bases and the J gene lost 1 base, with 15 bases spanning the gap. The CDR3 consists of 17 residues. The CDR3 reads CAWSLLRLQSGANVLTF. DNA for the CDR3: TGTGCCTGGAGTCTCCTCCGACTGCAGTCTGGGGCCAACGTCCTGACTTTC.

The chain recombines TRBV19 with TRBJ1-2; 10 nucleotides align to TRBD1. The V and J ends lost 4 bases and 2 bases, in that order; junction bases with no gene match: 4. The CDR3 length is 15 residues. Germline values: CDR1 LNHDA, CDR2 SQIVND (reference sequence). The CDR3 DNA sequence: TGTGCCAGTAGTAACGACAGGGGGCGAAACTATGGCTACACCTTC. Translation gives CASSNDRGRNYGYTF.

CDR3 protein: CASSEAEQGSFRNQPQHF. CDR3 DNA sequence: TGTGCCAGCAGTGAAGCGGAACAGGGTTCCTTCCGCAATCAGCCCCAGCATTTT. The chain uses TRBV6-1 and TRBJ1-5; maybe TRBD1 (6 bases). Trimming shortened V by 0 bases and J by 2 bases, and 17 bases separated the two germline ends. This CDR3 is 18 amino acids long. CDR1 is MNHNS and CDR2 is SASEGT in the germline V gene.

This clone was recorded a few times. The chain couples TRBV29-1 to TRBJ1-2; TRBD1 agrees at 7 bases. The CDR3 loop spans 13 amino acids. V lost 4 bases and J lost 3; bases outside the gene matches: 5. Germline CDR1 is SQVTM and CDR2 is ANQGSEA. The CDR3: CSVVGGIDYGYTF. The CDR3 coding sequence is TGCAGCGTTGTAGGGGGCATTGACTATGGCTACACCTTC.

V usage is TRBV7-6 and J usage is TRBJ2-3; 7 bases line up with TRBD2. With V trimmed by 5 bases and J by 5 bases, 31 bases remained unmatched. This CDR3 comprises 22 residues. The germline V gene has CDR1 SGHVS and CDR2 FNYEAQ. CDR3 DNA: TGTGCCAGCAGCCACCTAATCCCCTCAAGAGCGGGATCAGGCGCCTGGGGAGATACGCAGTATTTT. It encodes CASSHLIPSRAGSGAWGDTQYF. Full variable domain (missing parts from reference TRBV7-6 and TRBJ2-3): GAGVSQSPRYKVTKRGQDVALRCDPISGHVSLYWYRQALGQGPEFLTYFNYEAQQDKSGLPNDRFSAERPEGSISTLTIQRTEQRDSAMYRCASSHLIPSRAGSGAWGDTQYFGPGTRLTVL.

The rearrangement joins TRBV7-2 to TRBJ1-1, with D uncertain. CDR1 SGHTA and CDR2 FQGNSA come from the germline V gene. V was clipped by 5 bases and J by 4 bases, with 14 bases between them. CDR3 length equals 14 residues. CDR3 nucleotide sequence: TGTGCCAGCAGCCTTGGACCGGCGAGCACTGAAGCTTTCTTT. Encoded protein: CASSLGPASTEAFF.

Note on this clone: Within the sample, other DNA sequences also encode this same CDR3. The chain is built from TRBV7-2 and TRBJ2-3; D is uncertain. Germline CDR1 is SGHTA and CDR2 is FQGNSA. CDR3 size: 13 residues. The V gene lost 3 bases and the J gene lost 2 bases, with 6 bases spanning the gap. As DNA, the CDR3 is TGTGCCAGCAGCTTGAGGAACACAGATACGCAGTATTTT. It codes for CASSLRNTDTQYF.

The chain links TRBV9 to TRBJ2-7, with 7 nucleotides matching TRBD2. The V gene's germline CDR1 is SGDLS and CDR2 YYNGEE. There are 16 residues in the CDR3. After removal of 0 bases from V and 1 base from J, the junction contained 7 bases not matched to a gene. Here the CDR3 reads CASSVAGGPSSYEQYF. In DNA, the CDR3 is TGTGCCAGCAGCGTAGCGGGAGGCCCCTCTTCCTACGAGCAGTACTTC.

This chain joins TRBV11-2 and TRBJ2-3; perhaps TRBD1 as D (6 bases). The germline V gene encodes CDR1 SGHAT and CDR2 FQNNGV. The CDR3 sequence is 16 residues long. Trimming shortened V by 7 bases and J by 1 base, and 18 bases separated the two germline ends. The CDR3 nucleotides are TGTGCCAGCACCCCAGGGGTGGGGGCTGGCACAGATACGCAGTATTTT. Its translation is CASTPGVGAGTDTQYF.

The genes are TRBV11-2 and TRBJ2-7, with D unresolved. The V end lost 7 bases, the J end lost 3 bases, and 22 bases lay between the germline ends. CDR1 and CDR2 from the germline V gene are SGHAT and FQNNGV. The CDR3 totals 16 residues. CDR3 coding DNA: TGTGCCAGCAACCAACCCCCCCAGCGCAGGAACTACGAGCAGTACGTC. Translation gives CASNQPPQRRNYEQYV.

This sequence joins TRBV6-5 and TRBJ2-1; D gene ambiguous. Germline CDR1 and CDR2: MNHEY and SVGAGI. V was shortened by 3 bases and J by 10 bases, with 16 bases between the two germline ends. CDR3 length equals 14 residues. This CDR3 is CASSYLGIMGEQFF. The CDR3 DNA follows: TGTGCCAGCAGTTATCTGGGGATAATGGGGGAGCAGTTCTTC.

This chain uses TRBV5-4 with TRBJ1-2, with a tentative D call TRBD1 (5 bases). The CDR3 contains 14 residues. Deletions cut 0 bases from V and 7 bases from J, with 13 bases between. CDR1 SGHNT and CDR2 YYREEE come from the germline V gene (reference sequence). CDR3 amino acids: CASSLVQGSGGYTF. DNA for the CDR3: TGTGCCAGCAGCTTGGTGCAGGGATCAGGTGGCTACACCTTC.

V gene TRBV6-1 combines with J gene TRBJ2-7, with 8 bases aligning to TRBD1. Trimming at V came to 7 bases and at J to 4 bases, leaving 3 bases not matched to a gene. Per the germline V gene, CDR1 is MNHNS and CDR2 is SASEGT. The CDR3 is 12 residues long. CDR3: CASTGQVYEQYV. CDR3 nucleotide sequence: TGTGCCAGCACGGGACAGGTATACGAGCAGTACGTC.